The 9 T cell receptor beta chains below were found in one sample sequenced in a study of T-cell reconstitution after alpha-beta-depleted transplantation in children. Unique molecular identifiers were used to barcode this TCRbeta library. Using its own MiXCR run on the PCR reads, TCRdb lists one record per CDR3 protein. The table includes about 1,000,000 distinct CDR3 sequences, roughly 29% detected once. The sequencing here drew on PBMCs, mostly from graft donor cells, taken 360 days after TCRalphabeta/CD19-depleted stem cell transplant. These receptors were collected from a boy younger than two who had a stem cell transplant for SCID, so the T cells may come from the graft donor.

The V and J genes are TRBV11-2 and TRBJ2-7; D unclear. The CDR3 has 14 amino acids. Trimming removed 1 base from V and 2 bases from J, with 9 bases in between. Germline loops: CDR1 SGHAT, CDR2 FQNNGV. CDR3 region: CASSLVRAPYEQYF. The CDR3 bases are TGTGCCAGCAGCTTAGTTCGGGCCCCCTACGAGCAGTACTTC. The full variable domain, rest sourced from reference TRBV11-2 and TRBJ2-7, is EAGVAQSPRYKIIEKRQSVAFWCNPISGHATLYWYQQILGQGPKLLIQFQNNGVVDDSQLPKDRFSAERLKGVDSTLKIQPAKLEDSAVYLCASSLVRAPYEQYFGPGTRLTVT.

The rearrangement links TRBV3-1 to TRBJ1-1; 8 nucleotides agree with TRBD1. CDR1 LGHDT and CDR2 YNNKEL come from the germline V gene (reference sequence). V shed 1 base and J 9 bases; nucleotides not matched to a gene: 4. The CDR3 length is 13 residues. The CDR3: CASSQGTGNKAFF. The DNA for the CDR3 is TGTGCCAGCAGCCAAGGGACAGGGAACAAAGCTTTCTTT. The whole variable domain, remainder taken from reference TRBV3-1 and TRBJ1-1, is DTAVSQTPKYLVTQMGNDKSIKCEQNLGHDTMYWYKQDSKKFLKIMFSYNNKELIINETVPNRFSPKSPDKAHLNLHINSLELGDSAVYFCASSQGTGNKAFFGQGTRLTVV.

This chain connects TRBV3-1 to TRBJ2-7; 9 bases match TRBD2. This CDR3 has 19 amino acids. Germline loops: CDR1 LGHDT, CDR2 YNNKEL (reference sequence). V lost 4 bases and J lost 2; bases outside the gene matches: 18. The CDR3 spells CASSPGSPFGLAIPYEQYF. Written as DNA, the CDR3 is TGTGCCAGCAGCCCAGGATCTCCCTTCGGACTAGCGATCCCCTACGAGCAGTACTTC.

Only a few counts were recorded for this clonotype. The V gene is TRBV14, the J gene TRBJ1-2; D might be TRBD1 (5 bases). Trimming stripped 7 bases from V and 4 bases from J, with 19 bases between. This CDR3 spans 15 amino acids. Looked up from germline, CDR1 is SGHDN and CDR2 is FVKESK. CDR3 region: CASTPDRTSTYGYTF. CDR3 DNA sequence: TGTGCCAGCACCCCCGACCGGACATCTACCTATGGCTACACCTTC.

V usage is TRBV6-6 and J usage is TRBJ1-1; D is possibly TRBD1 (5 bases). Per germline, CDR1 MNHNY and CDR2 SVGAGI (reference sequence). The CDR3 loop spans 13 amino acids. With 6 bases removed from V and 5 bases from J, the gap between germline ends came to 13 bases. The CDR3 sequence is CASRPRVGTEAFF. The CDR3 nucleotides read TGTGCCAGCAGGCCCAGGGTGGGGACTGAAGCTTTCTTT.

The rearrangement links TRBV12-3 or TRBV12-4 to TRBJ2-4, with a tentative D call TRBD2 (5 bases). The V and J ends lost 7 bases and 2 bases respectively, with 15 bases between them. CDR3 length: 15 amino acids. The CDR3 nucleotides are TGTGCCAGCACCCTTAGGGTCGGGACCAAAAACATTCAGTACTTC. It encodes CASTLRVGTKNIQYF.

This clonotype occurred a few times. The chain combines TRBV12-3 or TRBV12-4 with TRBJ2-3, with D unclear. The germline V and J ends were trimmed by 7 bases and 1 base, with 6 bases remaining between them. CDR3 size: 12 residues. This CDR3 reads CASKGGTDTQYF. As DNA, the CDR3 is TGTGCCAGCAAAGGCGGCACAGATACGCAGTATTTT.

This clonotype was observed a few times. The chain carries TRBV20-1 and TRBJ2-5; D remains ambiguous. The V end lost 0 bases, the J end lost 6 bases, and 5 bases lay between the germline ends. The CDR3 loop spans 11 amino acids. The germline V gene has CDR1 DFQATT and CDR2 SNEGSKA (reference sequence). CDR3 sequence (DNA): TGCAGTGCTAGAGAAGGCCAGACCCAGTACTTC. Residues: CSAREGQTQYF.

In this sample, this clonotype turned up many times. V gene TRBV20-1 combines with J gene TRBJ2-5; 10 bases align to TRBD1. This CDR3 has 13 amino acids. Trimming took 3 bases from V and 4 from J; bases not matched to a gene: 2. From germline, CDR1 is DFQATT and CDR2 SNEGSKA (reference sequence). The CDR3 DNA is TGCAGTGCTAGGACAGGGGGCGCAGAGACCCAGTACTTC. This gives the protein CSARTGGAETQYF.